This T cell receptor (beta chain) was recorded in a study of radiotherapy plus CTLA-4 blockade in lung cancer. On the study more broadly: An objective response was seen in under 20% of patients, and disease control in 30% to 35%. Broader study findings: Early blood T cell clone dynamics reportedly forecast response best, with interferon-beta. An expansion of tumor-derived TCR clones occurred in blood after radiotherapy plus ipilimumab.

As concerns this clone: Its antigen is as yet unknown.

Those patients who had chemo-refractory metastatic non-small-cell lung cancer were given focal radiation along with CTLA-4 blockade through ipilimumab. CDR1 is MDHEN, CDR2 SYDVKM, per germline. The junction had 13 bases not matched to a gene; V was cut back by 5 bases and J by 8 bases. The CDR3 length is 17 residues. Libraries were prepared by immunoSEQ multiplex PCR; TCRdb keeps only in-frame clonotypes and omits some of them. The sample has around 44,000 clones, roughly 80% seen once; the top ten hold approximately 2.4%. This clonotype was sampled from a human donor with non-small cell lung cancer whose response to radiotherapy plus ipilimumab could not be evaluated. The chain links TRBV28 to TRBJ1-3, with 12 bases aligning to TRBD1. Sample: peripheral blood, taken from a patient treated with radiotherapy plus ipilimumab. CDR3 DNA sequence: TGTGCCAGCAGTCCCCCTTGGGGACAGGGGGCCGGATACACCATATATTTT. Protein product: CASSPPWGQGAGYTIYF.